This passage covers 15 T cell receptor beta chains from one sample sequenced in a study of beta chain features in type 1 diabetes. Their recognized antigens are unknown. Sequencing targeted expressed TCRB transcripts, as all isolated RNA had been reverse transcribed. Some clones are missing from TCRdb's copy, which holds only in-frame ones; the method was immunoSEQ multiplex PCR. Of about 340,000 clones listed, approximately 10% are singletons. Study-level findings and limits: Patients with Type 1 diabetes showed moderately but significantly shorter TCRB CDR3s in all four CD4+ subsets.

Sample: central memory CD4+ T cells from blood. These receptor sequences come from a man aged 30-40 years with type 1 diabetes.

The V and J genes are TRBV11-2 and TRBJ2-3, with 8 bases that match TRBD2. J was trimmed by 0 bases and V by 5 bases; bases with no gene match: 13. In germline, CDR1 is SGHAT, CDR2 FQNNGV. The CDR3 totals 18 residues. CDR3 in amino acids: CASSRSRGAYSSTDTQYF. CDR3 coding DNA: TGTGCCAGCAGCCGTTCGCGGGGGGCCTACTCTAGCACAGATACGCAGTATTTT.

This clone was counted many times. The CDR3 sequence: CASSIVVSVDGTQYF. CDR3 DNA sequence: TGTGCCAGTAGTATCGTAGTATCCGTGGACGGTACGCAGTATTTT. V and J are TRBV19 and TRBJ2-3, with D uncertain. Trimming left V 3 bases short and J 8 bases short, with 18 bases between. Germline CDR1 and CDR2: LNHDA and SQIVND (reference sequence). The CDR3 sequence is 15 residues long.

This clone appeared a few times. The chain joins TRBV28 to TRBJ1-2, with D unresolved. V shed 7 bases and J shed 7 bases, with 13 bases lying between them. Germline V CDR1 and CDR2: MDHEN, SYDVKM. The CDR3 is made up of 12 amino acids. The CDR3 DNA is TGTGCCAGCAATTCCATTTCGGGTGGCTACACCTTC. Translation gives CASNSISGGYTF.

The table lists this clone with a few counts. The rearrangement uses TRBV6-5 and TRBJ1-2, with D uncertain. This CDR3 has 12 residues. Germline values: CDR1 MNHEY, CDR2 SVGAGI. V gave up 7 bases and J gave up 8 bases, with 14 bases separating them. Written as DNA, the CDR3 is TGTGCCAGCAAACTCCCGGTCGGGGGCTACACCTTC. Encoded protein: CASKLPVGGYTF.

This clone showed up just a few times. V is TRBV7-2 and J is TRBJ2-1; D gene ambiguous. Trimming pared 4 bases from V and 0 bases from J, leaving 13 bases between. Germline loops: CDR1 SGHTA, CDR2 FQGNSA. This CDR3 region has 16 residues. CDR3 sequence reads: CASSSRGATSYNEQFF. DNA of the CDR3: TGTGCCAGCAGCTCTCGAGGAGCGACCTCCTACAATGAGCAGTTCTTC.

This clone has only a few counts. This chain connects TRBV6-1 to TRBJ2-7; 8 positions agree with TRBD1. Germline-derived CDR1 and CDR2 are MNHNS and SASEGT. The CDR3 covers 17 residues. The junction had 9 bases not matched to a gene; V was cut back by 2 bases and J by 0 bases. The CDR3 spells CASSELGQAVISYEQYF. The CDR3 bases are TGTGCCAGCAGTGAATTGGGACAGGCCGTCATCTCCTACGAGCAGTACTTC.

This chain links TRBV7-2 with TRBJ2-7; D possibly matches TRBD1 or TRBD2 (5 bases each). The CDR3 loop spans 12 amino acids. The germline V gene encodes CDR1 SGHTA and CDR2 FQGNSA. Trimming removed 8 bases at V and 7 bases at J, with 15 bases between. DNA for the CDR3: TGTGCCAGCTTGGGGGTATCCAGGGAGCAGTACTTC. Translated: CASLGVSREQYF.

This clone was recorded a few times. The chain links TRBV4-3 to TRBJ2-5; D possibly corresponds to TRBD1 (7 bases). V was cut by 3 bases and J by 8 bases, with 13 bases left in between. Germline loops: CDR1 LGHNA, CDR2 YSLEER. The CDR3 runs to 13 residues. CDR3 sequence (DNA): TGCGCCAGCAGCCAGCTGCAGGGGGGCACCCAGTACTTC. Protein product: CASSQLQGGTQYF.

This clone appeared a few times. This chain joins TRBV27 and TRBJ1-4; the match to TRBD1 covers 9 bases. Germline V gene data show CDR1 as MNHEY and CDR2 as SMNVEV (reference sequence). Germline trimming cut 7 bases from V and 10 bases from J; bases unmatched to any gene: 10. The CDR3 spans 14 residues. In DNA, the CDR3 is TGTGCCAGCACCACCATACAGGGGGCGGGAAAACTGTTTTTT. Its protein is CASTTIQGAGKLFF.

Many counts were recorded for this clone. The chain has TRBV28 and TRBJ2-5; TRBD1 or TRBD2 may be the D gene (5 bases each). Germline CDR1 reads MDHEN; CDR2 reads SYDVKM. V shed 9 bases and J shed 3 bases, with 20 bases lying between them. The CDR3 contains 15 residues. CDR3 protein: CASLGFGGWKETQYF. CDR3 bases: TGTGCCAGTTTGGGGTTTGGGGGATGGAAAGAGACCCAGTACTTC.

This rearrangement joins TRBV10-3 to TRBJ2-6, with D hard to call. The ends were cut back, 0 bases at V and 4 bases at J, with 7 bases in the middle. Germline CDR1 and CDR2: ENHRY and SYGVKD. CDR3 length equals 15 residues. The chain's CDR3 is CAISESPPGANVLTF. DNA of the CDR3: TGTGCCATCAGTGAGTCACCCCCCGGGGCCAACGTCCTGACTTTC.

This clone was seen more than once but under ten times. This chain joins TRBV12-2 and TRBJ2-3; the listed D gene, TRBD2, was not tested against the DNA. TRBV12-2 is described as a pseudogene. There are 19 residues in the CDR3. The CDR3 coding sequence is TGTGCAAGTCGCTTAGCGCATCTTATGGCGGGGCCGGGCACAGATACGCAGTATTTT. This gives the protein CASRLAHLMAGPGTDTQYF.

J is TRBJ2-7 and V is TRBV10-1; D is ambiguous. This CDR3 has 12 amino acids. Per germline, CDR1 WNHNN and CDR2 SYGVQD (reference sequence). V lost 4 bases to trimming and J lost 6 bases, with 10 bases between them. The CDR3 is CASSVSSAEQYF. The CDR3 DNA reads TGCGCCAGCAGTGTATCGTCGGCCGAGCAGTACTTC.

With respect to this clone: At the DNA level, this CDR3 is encoded by other sequences in the same sample as well. The rearrangement uses TRBV27 and TRBJ1-5; D unresolved. In germline, CDR1 is MNHEY, CDR2 SMNVEV (reference sequence). V was cut by 1 base and J by 4 bases, with 5 bases left in between. The CDR3 contains 13 residues. CDR3: CASSLWANQPQHF. The CDR3 DNA reads TGTGCCAGCAGTTTATGGGCGAATCAGCCCCAGCATTTT.

This clone came up many times. The chain joins TRBV2 to TRBJ2-1; possibly TRBD2 for D (6 bases). This CDR3 has 16 amino acids. Trimming removed 6 bases from V and 3 bases from J, with 18 bases in between. Germline CDR1 reads SNHLY; CDR2 reads FYNNEI. The CDR3 nucleotides read TGTGCCAGCAGGTGGGACTTTCCATCCCACTACAATGAGCAGTTCTTC. Translating it yields CASRWDFPSHYNEQFF.